Reported below is one T cell receptor (beta chain). The antigen is undetermined. These data are taken from a study of human T cells and chemical hapten exposure. General observations from the study: PT1 expanded TCR counts correlated positively with patch test score.

For the library, individual cDNA molecules each received unique molecular identifiers. Using its own MiXCR run on the RACE reads, TCRdb lists one record per CDR3 protein. In the table there are 150,000 or so distinct CDR3 sequences, 14% of which are singletons. This CDR3 is 13 amino acids long. The V gene's germline CDR1 is GTSNPN and CDR2 SVGIG (reference sequence). The ends lost 8 bases at V and 3 bases at J; junction bases unmatched: 4. Time point described: patch test 1, 2 weeks after DPC sensitization. The treatment: therapeutic diphenylcyclopropenone sensitization with weekly scalp DPC. The sequencing used whole blood, collected in connection with sensitization to the hapten diphenylcyclopropenone (DPC). The TCR originated in a woman in her 30s with alopecia areata. Some clones in this sample may be carry-over from other donors' samples. This chain uses TRBV30 with TRBJ2-2; TRBD1 agrees at 9 bases. The CDR3 is CAEQGADTGELFF. The DNA of the CDR3 is TGTGCCGAACAGGGGGCCGACACCGGGGAGCTGTTTTTT.